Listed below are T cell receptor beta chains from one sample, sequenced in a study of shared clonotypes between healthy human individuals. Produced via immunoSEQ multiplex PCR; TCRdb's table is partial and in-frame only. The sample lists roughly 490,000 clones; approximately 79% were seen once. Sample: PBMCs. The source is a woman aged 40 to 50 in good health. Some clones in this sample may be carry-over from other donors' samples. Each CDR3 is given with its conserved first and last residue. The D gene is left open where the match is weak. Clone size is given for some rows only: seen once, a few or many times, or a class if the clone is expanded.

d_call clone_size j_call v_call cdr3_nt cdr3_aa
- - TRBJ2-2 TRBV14 TGTGCCAGCAGCCAAGGGGGACGCGGCGGCACCGGGGAGCTGTTTTTT CASSQGGRGGTGELFF
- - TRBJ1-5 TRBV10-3 TGTGCCATCAGTGAGAACAGGGATAGCAATCAGCCCCAGCATTTT CAISENRDSNQPQHF
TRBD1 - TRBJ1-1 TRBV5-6 TGTGCCAGCAGCTTGGTAGGGGGCAACACTGAAGCTTTCTTT CASSLVGGNTEAFF
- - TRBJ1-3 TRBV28 TGTGCCAGCAGTTTCAGGGGCCCCACCTCTGGAAACACCATATATTTT CASSFRGPTSGNTIYF
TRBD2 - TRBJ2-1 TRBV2 TGTGCCAGCAGTCAGACCAGCGGGGATGAGCAGTTCTTC CASSQTSGDEQFF
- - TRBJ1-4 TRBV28 TGTGCCAGCAGTTTTGGGTCAGCAACTAATGAAAAACTGTTTTTT CASSFGSATNEKLFF
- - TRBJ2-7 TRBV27 TGTGCCAGCAGTTTCCGCGGTGGGGGCGGTGGCGAGCAGTACTTC CASSFRGGGGGEQYF
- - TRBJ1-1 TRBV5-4 TGTGCCAGCAGGCCAGGGAATAGGAACACTGAAGCTTTCTTT CASRPGNRNTEAFF
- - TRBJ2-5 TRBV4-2 TGTGCCAGCAGCCAAGGCTGGGGGCAAGAGACCCAGTACTTC CASSQGWGQETQYF
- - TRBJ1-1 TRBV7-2 TGTGCCAGCAGCTTAGATGGAGGGGGTACTGAAGCTTTCTTT CASSLDGGGTEAFF
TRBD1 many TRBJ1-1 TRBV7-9 TGTGCCAGCAGCTTAGAGACAGGGGGCGAAGCTTTCTTT CASSLETGGEAFF
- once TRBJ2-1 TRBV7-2 TGTGCCAGCAGCTCGGGAACTACTAGTTACAATGAGCAGTTCTTC CASSSGTTSYNEQFF
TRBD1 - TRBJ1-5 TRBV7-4 TGTGCCAGCAGCCTCCAACCCCAGGGGGCTTATAGCAATCAGCCCCAGCATTTT CASSLQPQGAYSNQPQHF
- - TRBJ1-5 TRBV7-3 TGTGCCAGCAGCCCACAGAGGGGCGACAGGATAAAAGGTGGGTTCAATCAGCCCCAGCATTTT CASSPQRGDRIKGGFNQPQHF
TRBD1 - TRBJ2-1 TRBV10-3 TGTGCCATCAGTGGGACAGGGTCGTACAATGAGCAGTTCTTC CAISGTGSYNEQFF
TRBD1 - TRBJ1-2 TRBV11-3 TGTGCCAGCAGCTTGGGACCAGACAGGGGAGGAGGCTACACCTTC CASSLGPDRGGGYTF
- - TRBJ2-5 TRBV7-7 TGTGCCAGCAGCTTAGACAGGGAAGAGACCCAGTACTTC CASSLDREETQYF
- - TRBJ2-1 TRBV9 TGTGCCAGCAGCGTAGATGGGGGTAGCAATGAGCAGTTCTTC CASSVDGGSNEQFF
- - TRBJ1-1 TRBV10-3 TGTGCCATCAGTGAGACACGAAACACTGAAGCTTTCTTT CAISETRNTEAFF
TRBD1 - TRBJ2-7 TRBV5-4 TGTGCCAGCACCATGACAGGGGGGTTTTCCGAGCAGTACTTC CASTMTGGFSEQYF
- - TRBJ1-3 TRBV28 TGTGCCAGCAGTTTAGGAGGCGGGGATCGCACTGGAAACACCATATATTTT CASSLGGGDRTGNTIYF
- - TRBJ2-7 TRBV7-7 TGTGCTAGCAGCTTACAGCCTGGGGGAGAGTACGAGCAGTACTTC CASSLQPGGEYEQYF
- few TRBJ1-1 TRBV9 TGTGCCAGCAGCGTAGCCAGTGGAACTGAAGCTTTCTTT CASSVASGTEAFF
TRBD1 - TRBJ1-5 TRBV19 TGTGCCAGTAGTATGGGGACAGGGGGCAATCAGCCCCAGCATTTT CASSMGTGGNQPQHF
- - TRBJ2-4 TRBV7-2 TGTGCCAGCAGCTTAAAGGTCGGTCTGACAAACATTCAGTACTTC CASSLKVGLTNIQYF
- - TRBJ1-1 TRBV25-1 TGTGCCAGCAGTGAATACAAGGGCCATGAAGCTTTCTTT CASSEYKGHEAFF
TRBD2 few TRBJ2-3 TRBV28 TGTGCCAGCAGTTTATGGGACCTAGCGGGAGGGCCAGATACGCAGTATTTT CASSLWDLAGGPDTQYF
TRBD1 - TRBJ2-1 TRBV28 TGTGCCAGCAGTCGGCCCGGGACAGGGGCGGTTGAGCAGTTCTTC CASSRPGTGAVEQFF
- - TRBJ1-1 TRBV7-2 TGTGCCAGCAGCCCAGGGTCGGGGACTGAAGCTTTCTTT CASSPGSGTEAFF
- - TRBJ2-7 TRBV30 TGTGCCTGGAGTGTAGGTTTCTCCTACGAGCAGTACTTC CAWSVGFSYEQYF
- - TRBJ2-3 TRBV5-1 TGCGCCAGCAGCTTGGAAGCAGGGCTGAGCGATACGCAGTATTTT CASSLEAGLSDTQYF
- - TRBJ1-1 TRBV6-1 TGTGCCAGCAGTGAGCAGGCGATGGGGACTGAAGCTTTCTTT CASSEQAMGTEAFF